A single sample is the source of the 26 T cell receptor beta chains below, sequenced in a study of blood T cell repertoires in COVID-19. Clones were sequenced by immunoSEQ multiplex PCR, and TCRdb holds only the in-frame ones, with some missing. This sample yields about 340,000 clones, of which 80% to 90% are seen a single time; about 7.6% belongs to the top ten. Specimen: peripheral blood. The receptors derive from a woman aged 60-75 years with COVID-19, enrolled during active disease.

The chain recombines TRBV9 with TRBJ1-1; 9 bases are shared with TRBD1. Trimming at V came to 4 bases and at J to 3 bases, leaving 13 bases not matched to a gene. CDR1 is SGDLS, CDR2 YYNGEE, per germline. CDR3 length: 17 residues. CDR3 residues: CASSTETGGFMDTEAFF. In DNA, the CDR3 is TGTGCCAGCAGCACAGAAACAGGGGGCTTTATGGACACTGAAGCTTTCTTT. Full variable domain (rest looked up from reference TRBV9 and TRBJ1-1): DSGVTQTPKHLITATGQRVTLRCSPRSGDLSVYWYQQSLDQGLQFLIQYYNGEERAKGNILERFSAQQFPDLHSELNLSSLELGDSALYFCASSTETGGFMDTEAFFGQGTRLTVV.

The CDR3 region is CASRNPGLRLKGYTF. The CDR3 nucleotides read TGTGCCAGTAGAAACCCAGGGTTACGGCTGAAGGGCTACACCTTC. The gene calls are TRBV19 and TRBJ1-2; D perhaps matches TRBD1 (5 bases). Trimming shortened V by 6 bases and J by 8 bases, and 22 bases separated the two germline ends. Germline values: CDR1 LNHDA, CDR2 SQIVND (reference sequence). The CDR3 has 15 residues.

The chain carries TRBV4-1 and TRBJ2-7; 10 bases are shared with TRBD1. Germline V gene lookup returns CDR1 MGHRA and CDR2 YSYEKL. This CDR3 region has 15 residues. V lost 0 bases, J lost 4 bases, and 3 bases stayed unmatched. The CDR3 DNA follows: TGCGCCAGCAGCCAAGATCCGGACAGGGGGTACGAGCAGTACTTC. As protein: CASSQDPDRGYEQYF.

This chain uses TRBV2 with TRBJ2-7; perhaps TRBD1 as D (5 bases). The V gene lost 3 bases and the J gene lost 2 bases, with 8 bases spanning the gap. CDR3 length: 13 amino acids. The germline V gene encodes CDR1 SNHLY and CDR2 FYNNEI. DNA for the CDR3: TGTGCCAGCAGTGAGGTCAGGGCCTACGAGCAGTACTTC. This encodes CASSEVRAYEQYF.

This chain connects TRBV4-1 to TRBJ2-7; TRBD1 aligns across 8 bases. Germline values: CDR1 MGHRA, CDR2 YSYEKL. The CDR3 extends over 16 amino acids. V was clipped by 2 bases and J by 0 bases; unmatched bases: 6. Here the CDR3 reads CASSQPGQDRSYEQYF. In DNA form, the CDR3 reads TGCGCCAGCAGCCAACCGGGACAGGATCGCTCCTACGAGCAGTACTTC.

The CDR3 sequence is CASSLDYYSNQPQHF. In DNA, the CDR3 is TGTGCCAGCAGCTTGGACTATTATAGCAATCAGCCCCAGCATTTT. The chain uses TRBV5-8 and TRBJ1-5; D is undetermined. The CDR3 has 15 residues. Trimming left V 0 bases short and J 0 bases short, with 7 bases between. Per the germline V gene, CDR1 is SGHTS and CDR2 is YDEGEE.

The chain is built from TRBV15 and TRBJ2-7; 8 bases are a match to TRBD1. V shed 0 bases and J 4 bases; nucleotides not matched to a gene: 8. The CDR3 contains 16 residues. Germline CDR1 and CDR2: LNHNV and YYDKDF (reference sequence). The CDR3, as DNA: TGTGCCACCAGCAGAGATGTCGGACAGGGCTATTACGAGCAGTACTTC. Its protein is CATSRDVGQGYYEQYF.

This chain's CDR3 is CASSHDRVYEQYF. CDR3 nucleotide sequence: TGTGCCAGCAGTCACGACAGGGTCTACGAGCAGTACTTC. V gene TRBV5-4 combines with J gene TRBJ2-7; 7 bases fit TRBD1. Losses at the gene ends were 5 bases for V and 3 bases for J; bases not matched to a gene: 5. CDR1 is SGHNT and CDR2 is YYREEE in the germline V gene (reference sequence). The CDR3 is made up of 13 amino acids. The complete variable domain, with remaining parts taken from reference TRBV5-4 and TRBJ2-7, reads ETGVTQSPTHLIKTRGQQVTLRCSSQSGHNTVSWYQQALGQGPQFIFQYYREEENGRGNFPPRFSGLQFPNYSSELNVNALELDDSALYLCASSHDRVYEQYFGPGTRLTVT.

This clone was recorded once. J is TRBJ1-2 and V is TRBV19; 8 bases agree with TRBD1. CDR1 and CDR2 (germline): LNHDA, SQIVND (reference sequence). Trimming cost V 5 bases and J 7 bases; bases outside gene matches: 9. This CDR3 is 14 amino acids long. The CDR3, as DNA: TGTGCCAGTAGTTACGGACAGGGAGTATCTGGCTACACCTTC. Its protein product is CASSYGQGVSGYTF.

CDR3 DNA sequence: TGTGCCAGCAGCTTGTCAGGGGTTTACAATGAGCAGTTCTTC. This gives the protein CASSLSGVYNEQFF. The chain uses TRBV11-2 and TRBJ2-1; possible D gene TRBD1, 6 bases. CDR3 length equals 14 residues. Germline V lookup: CDR1 SGHAT, CDR2 FQNNGV. V was pared by 3 bases and J by 4 bases, with 10 bases between.

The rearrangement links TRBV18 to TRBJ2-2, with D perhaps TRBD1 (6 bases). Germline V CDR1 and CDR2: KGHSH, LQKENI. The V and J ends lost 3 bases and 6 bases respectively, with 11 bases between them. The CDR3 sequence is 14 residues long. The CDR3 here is CASSPVQGPGELFF. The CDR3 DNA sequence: TGTGCCAGCTCACCGGTACAGGGACCCGGGGAGCTGTTTTTT.

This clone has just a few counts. DNA of the CDR3: TGTGCCTGGAGTGTTTTGGCCGGGAACTATGGCTACACCTTC. Translated: CAWSVLAGNYGYTF. The chain couples TRBV30 to TRBJ1-2; D ambiguous. Germline V gene data show CDR1 as GTSNPN and CDR2 as SVGIG (reference sequence). Trimming shortened V by 0 bases and J by 2 bases, and 10 bases separated the two germline ends. This CDR3 spans 14 amino acids.

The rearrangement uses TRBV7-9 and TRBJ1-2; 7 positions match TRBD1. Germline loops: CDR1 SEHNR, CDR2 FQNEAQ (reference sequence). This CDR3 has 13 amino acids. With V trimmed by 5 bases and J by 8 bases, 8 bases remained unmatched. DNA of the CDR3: TGTGCCAGCAGCCAGGACAGGTTTTGGGGCTACACCTTC. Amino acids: CASSQDRFWGYTF.

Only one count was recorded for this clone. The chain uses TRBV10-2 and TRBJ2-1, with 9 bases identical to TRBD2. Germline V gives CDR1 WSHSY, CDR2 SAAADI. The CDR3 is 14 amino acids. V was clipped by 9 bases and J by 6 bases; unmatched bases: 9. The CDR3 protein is CASGSGGNFNEQFF. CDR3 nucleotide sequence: TGCGCCAGTGGGAGCGGGGGGAATTTCAATGAGCAGTTCTTC.

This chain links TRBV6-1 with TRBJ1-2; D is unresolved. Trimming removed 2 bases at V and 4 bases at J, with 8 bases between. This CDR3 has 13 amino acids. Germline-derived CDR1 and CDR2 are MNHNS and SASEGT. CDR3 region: CASSESGVYGYTF. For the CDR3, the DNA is TGTGCCAGCAGTGAATCCGGGGTCTATGGCTACACCTTC.

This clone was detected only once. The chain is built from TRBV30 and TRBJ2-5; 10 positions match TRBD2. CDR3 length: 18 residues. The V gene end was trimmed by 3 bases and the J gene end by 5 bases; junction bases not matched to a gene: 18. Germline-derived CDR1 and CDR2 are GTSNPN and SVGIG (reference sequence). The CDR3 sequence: CAWSLRGTSGAPVETQYF. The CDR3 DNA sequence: TGTGCCTGGAGCCTAAGGGGAACTAGCGGGGCCCCCGTGGAGACCCAGTACTTC.

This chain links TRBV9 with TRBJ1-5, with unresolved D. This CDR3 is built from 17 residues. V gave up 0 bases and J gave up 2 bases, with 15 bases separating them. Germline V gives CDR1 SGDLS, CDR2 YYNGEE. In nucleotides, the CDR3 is TGTGCCAGCAGCGTAGCTACTGGGAGGTTTGGCAATCAGCCCCAGCATTTT. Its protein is CASSVATGRFGNQPQHF.

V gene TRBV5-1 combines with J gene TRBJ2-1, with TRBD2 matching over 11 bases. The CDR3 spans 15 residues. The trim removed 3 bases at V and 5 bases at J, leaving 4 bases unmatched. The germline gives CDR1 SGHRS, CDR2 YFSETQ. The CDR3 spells CASSSLAGGNNEQFF. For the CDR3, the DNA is TGCGCCAGCAGCTCGCTAGCGGGGGGCAACAATGAGCAGTTCTTC.

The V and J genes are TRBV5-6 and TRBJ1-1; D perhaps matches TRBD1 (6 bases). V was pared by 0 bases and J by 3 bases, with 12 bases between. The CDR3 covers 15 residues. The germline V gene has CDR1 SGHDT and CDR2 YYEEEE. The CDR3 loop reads CASSLAAGVDTEAFF. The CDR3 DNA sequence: TGTGCCAGCAGCTTGGCGGCAGGGGTGGACACTGAAGCTTTCTTT.

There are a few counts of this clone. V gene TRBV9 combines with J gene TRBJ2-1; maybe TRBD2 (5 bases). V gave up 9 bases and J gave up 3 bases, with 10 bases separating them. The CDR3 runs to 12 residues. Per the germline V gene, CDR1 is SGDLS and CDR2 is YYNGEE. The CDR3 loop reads CATGRDYNEQFF. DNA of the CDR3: TGTGCCACCGGCCGGGACTACAATGAGCAGTTCTTC. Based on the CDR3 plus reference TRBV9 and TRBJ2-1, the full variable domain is DSGVTQTPKHLITATGQRVTLRCSPRSGDLSVYWYQQSLDQGLQFLIQYYNGEERAKGNILERFSAQQFPDLHSELNLSSLELGDSALYFCATGRDYNEQFFGPGTRLTVL.

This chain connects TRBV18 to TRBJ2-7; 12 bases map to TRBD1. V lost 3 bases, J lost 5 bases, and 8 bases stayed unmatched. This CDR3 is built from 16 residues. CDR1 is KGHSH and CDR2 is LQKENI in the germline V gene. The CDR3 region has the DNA TGTGCCAGCTCACCTCATCCGGGACAGGGGGCGAACGAGCAGTACTTC. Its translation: CASSPHPGQGANEQYF. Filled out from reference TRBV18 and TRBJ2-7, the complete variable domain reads NAGVMQNPRHLVRRRGQEARLRCSPMKGHSHVYWYRQLPEEGLKFMVYLQKENIIDESGMPKERFSAEFPKEGPSILRIQQVVRGDSAAYFCASSPHPGQGANEQYFGPGTRLTVT.

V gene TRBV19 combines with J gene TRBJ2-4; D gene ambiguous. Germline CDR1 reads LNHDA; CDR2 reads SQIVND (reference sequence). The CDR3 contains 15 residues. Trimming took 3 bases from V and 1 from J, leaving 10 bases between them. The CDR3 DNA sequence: TGTGCCAGTAGTATCCGAAAAGCGGCCAAAAACATTCAGTACTTC. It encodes CASSIRKAAKNIQYF.

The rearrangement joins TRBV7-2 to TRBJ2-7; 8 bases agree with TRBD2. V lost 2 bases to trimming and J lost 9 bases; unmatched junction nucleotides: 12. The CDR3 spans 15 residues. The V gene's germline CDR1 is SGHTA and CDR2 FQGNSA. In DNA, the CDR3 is TGTGCCAGCAGCTTACTCCGGGGGGGCCCCCTCAGGCAGTACTTC. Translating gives CASSLLRGGPLRQYF.

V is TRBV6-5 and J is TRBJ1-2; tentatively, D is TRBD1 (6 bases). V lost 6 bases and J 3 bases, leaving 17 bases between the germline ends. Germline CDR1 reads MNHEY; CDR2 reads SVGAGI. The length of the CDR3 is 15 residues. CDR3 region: CASSVGGASDYGYTF. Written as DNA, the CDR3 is TGTGCCAGCAGCGTCGGGGGGGCGTCGGACTATGGCTACACCTTC.

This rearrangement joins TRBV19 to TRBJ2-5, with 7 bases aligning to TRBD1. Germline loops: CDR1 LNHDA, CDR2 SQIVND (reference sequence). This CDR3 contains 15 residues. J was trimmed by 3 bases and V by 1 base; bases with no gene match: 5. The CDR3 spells CASSIGTDREETQYF. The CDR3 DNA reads TGTGCCAGTAGTATAGGGACCGACAGGGAAGAGACCCAGTACTTC.

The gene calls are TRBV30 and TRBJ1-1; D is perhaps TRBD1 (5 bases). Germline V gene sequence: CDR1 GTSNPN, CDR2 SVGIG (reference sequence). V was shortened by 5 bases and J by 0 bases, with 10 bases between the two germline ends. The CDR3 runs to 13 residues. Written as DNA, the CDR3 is TGTGCCTGGGACAGACACATGAACACTGAAGCTTTCTTT. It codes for CAWDRHMNTEAFF.